Listed below are T cell receptor beta chains from one sample, sequenced in a study of shared clonotypes between healthy human individuals. Sequencing was performed with immunoSEQ multiplex PCR; in TCRdb, only in-frame clones are kept and a portion is missing. The sample shows around 1.9 million clones, 85% to 95% of them seen only once. Source material: naive CD8+ T cells from PBMCs. These receptors originate from a man aged 18 to 30 in good health. Some clones in this sample may be carry-over from other donors' samples. The CDR3 runs from the conserved cysteine through the conserved F or W. The order of the fields is clone size, J gene, D gene, V gene, CDR3 DNA, CDR3 protein. D genes are given only for firm matches. Where a row states a size, it is once, few, many or the class of an expanded clone; other rows omit it.

clone size: NA
J gene: TRBJ2-1
D gene: NA
V gene: TRBV7-8
CDR3 DNA: TGTGCCAGCAGCTTAGAGGCAGGGGTCGCCTATGAGCAGTTCTTC
CDR3 protein: CASSLEAGVAYEQFF

clone size: NA
J gene: TRBJ1-4
D gene: NA
V gene: TRBV19
CDR3 DNA: TGTGCCAGTAGGCAAGGGACACCTAATGAAAAACTGTTTTTT
CDR3 protein: CASRQGTPNEKLFF

clone size: NA
J gene: TRBJ2-7
D gene: NA
V gene: TRBV6-1
CDR3 DNA: TGTGCCAGCAGTGAAGCTTTCAGGGGGGTCTACGAGCAGTACTTC
CDR3 protein: CASSEAFRGVYEQYF

clone size: NA
J gene: TRBJ1-3
D gene: NA
V gene: TRBV5-4
CDR3 DNA: TGTGCCAGCAGCTTGGCCGCGGAGGGGGCTGGAAACACCATATATTTT
CDR3 protein: CASSLAAEGAGNTIYF

clone size: NA
J gene: TRBJ2-7
D gene: TRBD2
V gene: TRBV5-5
CDR3 DNA: TGTGCCCTTAAACTAGCGGGAGGGCCGCACTTTCACTACGAGCAGTACTTC
CDR3 protein: CALKLAGGPHFHYEQYF

clone size: once
J gene: TRBJ2-4
D gene: NA
V gene: TRBV7-2
CDR3 DNA: TGTGCCAGCAGAAAAACAGGGCTAGCCAAAAACATTCAGTACTTC
CDR3 protein: CASRKTGLAKNIQYF

clone size: NA
J gene: TRBJ2-5
D gene: TRBD2
V gene: TRBV11-2
CDR3 DNA: TGTGCCAGCAGCAACCCCCTGGGCAGGGAGGGGGAGACCCAGTACTTC
CDR3 protein: CASSNPLGREGETQYF

clone size: NA
J gene: TRBJ2-3
D gene: NA
V gene: TRBV7-3
CDR3 DNA: TGTGCCAGCAGCCCATCGGGGGCAGATACGCAGTATTTT
CDR3 protein: CASSPSGADTQYF

clone size: NA
J gene: TRBJ1-3
D gene: NA
V gene: TRBV15
CDR3 DNA: TGTGCCACCAGCAGATCGGACATCTTACTCGGCACCATATATTTT
CDR3 protein: CATSRSDILLGTIYF

clone size: NA
J gene: TRBJ2-5
D gene: TRBD2
V gene: TRBV7-9
CDR3 DNA: TGTGCCAGCAGCTCCCCGGGACTAGCGTACCAAGAGACCCAGTACTTC
CDR3 protein: CASSSPGLAYQETQYF

clone size: NA
J gene: TRBJ2-7
D gene: TRBD2
V gene: TRBV6-5
CDR3 DNA: TGTGCCAGCAGTTCTGAGCGGGGCTGGGAGGGCGAGCAGTACTTC
CDR3 protein: CASSSERGWEGEQYF

clone size: NA
J gene: TRBJ2-1
D gene: TRBD2
V gene: TRBV7-6
CDR3 DNA: TGTGCCAGCAGCTCTACGACCGGACTAGCGTACAATGAGCAGTTCTTC
CDR3 protein: CASSSTTGLAYNEQFF

clone size: NA
J gene: TRBJ2-1
D gene: TRBD2
V gene: TRBV30
CDR3 DNA: TGTGCCTGGAGTAGGGAGGGGTTATACAATGAGCAGTTCTTC
CDR3 protein: CAWSREGLYNEQFF

clone size: NA
J gene: TRBJ1-5
D gene: NA
V gene: TRBV6-5
CDR3 DNA: TGTGCCAGCAGTTACAGGGCCGCAGCGGGGACCCAGCCCCAGCATTTT
CDR3 protein: CASSYRAAAGTQPQHF

clone size: NA
J gene: TRBJ2-7
D gene: NA
V gene: TRBV4-2
CDR3 DNA: TGTGCCAGCAGCCAAGATGGGAGGGGGCGGGGCTCCTACGAGCAGTACTTC
CDR3 protein: CASSQDGRGRGSYEQYF

clone size: NA
J gene: TRBJ2-7
D gene: TRBD2
V gene: TRBV7-9
CDR3 DNA: TGTGCCAGCAGCACCGGACTAGCGGGATACGAGCAGTACTTC
CDR3 protein: CASSTGLAGYEQYF

clone size: NA
J gene: TRBJ1-1
D gene: NA
V gene: TRBV6-5
CDR3 DNA: TGTGCCAGCAGTTCCCCCTACGCTGAAGCTTTCTTT
CDR3 protein: CASSSPYAEAFF

clone size: NA
J gene: TRBJ2-3
D gene: TRBD1
V gene: TRBV27
CDR3 DNA: TGTGCCAGCAGTTTACTCGGGACAGAAGGCACAGATACGCAGTATTTT
CDR3 protein: CASSLLGTEGTDTQYF

clone size: NA
J gene: TRBJ2-7
D gene: NA
V gene: TRBV28
CDR3 DNA: TGTGCCAGCAGTCCAGACCCCGGACAGACGTCGGGAGCAAACTTC
CDR3 protein: CASSPDPGQTSGANF

clone size: NA
J gene: TRBJ2-7
D gene: TRBD2
V gene: TRBV19
CDR3 DNA: TGTGCCAGTAGTATCGCGGGAGAATCCTACGAGCAGTACTTC
CDR3 protein: CASSIAGESYEQYF

clone size: NA
J gene: TRBJ2-5
D gene: NA
V gene: TRBV7-9
CDR3 DNA: TGTGCCAGCACCGCGGACGGAAACCAAGAGACCCAGTACTTC
CDR3 protein: CASTADGNQETQYF

clone size: NA
J gene: TRBJ2-7
D gene: NA
V gene: TRBV10-3
CDR3 DNA: TGTGCCATCAGTGGGGACAAGAAATACGAGCAGTACTTC
CDR3 protein: CAISGDKKYEQYF

clone size: NA
J gene: TRBJ1-5
D gene: NA
V gene: TRBV27
CDR3 DNA: TGTGCCAGCAGTGCGAACGACGGGCTATGGCAGCCCCAGCATTTT
CDR3 protein: CASSANDGLWQPQHF